This is a list of T cell receptor beta chains from one sample in a study of beta chain features in type 1 diabetes. The table came from immunoSEQ multiplex PCR; TCRdb's copy has only in-frame clones and leaves some out. The sample shows about 410,000 clones, about 14% of them seen only once. Sequenced material: naive CD4+ T cells from blood. The receptor set was obtained from a man aged 25 to 45 in good health. Both conserved end residues are part of each CDR3. The D gene is left open where the match is weak. Clone size, where shown, is once, few, many, or a class for clones that have expanded.

v_call	j_call	clone_size	d_call	cdr3_aa	cdr3_nt
TRBV30	TRBJ2-1	NA	NA	CAWGGRPYNEQFF	TGTGCCTGGGGTGGGCGGCCTTACAATGAGCAGTTCTTC
TRBV10-3	TRBJ2-5	NA	NA	CAISPGEETQYF	TGTGCCATCTCCCCCGGGGAAGAGACCCAGTACTTC
TRBV7-9	TRBJ1-1	few	NA	CASSLLSGAGLAFF	TGTGCCAGCAGCTTACTGTCAGGGGCTGGCTTGGCTTTCTTT
TRBV25-1	TRBJ2-1	few	NA	CASSEVTGRPYNEQFF	TGTGCCAGCAGTGAAGTGACGGGACGGCCCTACAATGAGCAGTTCTTC
TRBV7-2	TRBJ2-3	NA	TRBD2	CASSKTSGSSDTQYF	TGTGCCAGCAGCAAGACTAGCGGCAGTTCAGATACGCAGTATTTT
TRBV7-9	TRBJ1-6	NA	NA	CASSSLSYSPLHF	TGTGCCAGCAGCTCCCTATCCTATTCACCCCTCCACTTT
TRBV7-7	TRBJ2-3	few	NA	CASSFGALADTQYF	TGTGCCAGCAGCTTCGGTGCCCTGGCGGATACGCAGTATTTT
TRBV7-2	TRBJ2-2	NA	NA	CASSLRTSKTGELFF	TGTGCCAGCAGCCTAAGGACCTCGAAGACCGGGGAGCTGTTTTTT
TRBV11-3	TRBJ1-2	few	NA	CASSLDGLVDGYTF	TGTGCCAGCAGCTTGGACGGTTTAGTCGATGGCTACACCTTC
TRBV6-5	TRBJ2-1	few	TRBD2	CASNLPGGNNEQFF	TGTGCCAGCAACCTCCCGGGGGGAAACAATGAGCAGTTCTTC
TRBV10-3	TRBJ2-6	NA	TRBD2	CATSSGRLSGANVLTF	TGTGCCACCAGTAGCGGGAGGCTCTCTGGGGCCAACGTCCTGACTTTC
TRBV7-8	TRBJ2-3	few	NA	CASSLGSHTSTDTQYF	TGTGCCAGCAGCTTAGGGTCCCACACTAGCACAGATACGCAGTATTTT
TRBV5-6	TRBJ1-2	NA	NA	CASSFGRRSYGYTF	TGTGCCAGCAGCTTCGGACGGAGAAGCTATGGCTACACCTTC
TRBV30	TRBJ1-1	few	NA	CAWGKGDGEAFF	TGTGCCTGGGGAAAAGGGGACGGTGAAGCTTTCTTT
TRBV5-1	TRBJ2-3	NA	TRBD1	CASSLEGAYTDTQYF	TGCGCCAGCAGCTTGGAGGGGGCCTACACAGATACGCAGTATTTT
TRBV7-2	TRBJ2-1	few	NA	CASSLARGSYNEQFF	TGTGCCAGCAGCTTAGCGCGGGGTTCTTACAATGAGCAGTTCTTC
TRBV5-1	TRBJ2-3	few	TRBD2	CASSLSLREDTQYF	TGCGCCAGCAGCTTGTCTTTGCGGGAGGATACGCAGTATTTT
TRBV5-1	TRBJ2-5	NA	NA	CASSLVSQETQYF	TGCGCCAGCAGCTTGGTGTCCCAAGAGACCCAGTACTTC